The clone carrying this TCR beta chain occurred a few times. Its antigen is not identified. The record originates from a study of regulatory T cells in long-lasting Graves disease. The CDR3 sequence is 14 residues long. V lost 1 base and J lost 6, with 9 bases in between. According to the study, TCR beta libraries were built with iRepertoire HTBI primers and CDR3-region Arm-PCR. TCRdb recomputed calls from the multiplex PCR reads with MiXCR, one row per CDR3 protein. The data show around 450,000 distinct CDR3 sequences, with about 16% seen just once and about 12% held by the top ten. Time point of the sample: newly diagnosed GD, antithyroid drugs for less than 3 months. There was RNA extracted from PBMCs, and the TCR library was made from it. Overall study findings and caveats: Less diverse TCR repertoires were seen in persistent Graves' patients than in newly diagnosed ones.

These same data were also listed under a study on T cells in Graves' hyperthyroidism and ophthalmopathy.

The clonotype was recovered from a man aged 35 to 55 with Graves disease. The source was peripheral blood mononuclear cells (PBMCs), collected at new diagnosis, from a patient treated with antithyroid drugs. The J gene is TRBJ2-2, the V gene TRBV12-3 or TRBV12-4; possible D gene TRBD1, 5 bases. CDR3 nucleotide sequence: TGTGCCAGCAGTTTAGGGACACCCGCCGGGGAGCTGTTTTTT. Translating it yields CASSLGTPAGELFF.